The clone carrying this T cell receptor (beta chain) turned up a few times. TCRdb processed the 5' RACE reads anew with MiXCR; each CDR3 protein has one entry. The data hold approximately 400,000 distinct CDR3 sequences, with less than 25% observed a single time. This specimen comes from a study of T-cell memory formation after mild COVID-19. The germline CDR1 and CDR2 sequences are SGHDT and YYEEEE. Trimming took 4 bases from V and 3 from J, leaving 14 bases between them. CDR3 size: 15 residues. This receptor was taken from an adult woman who had mild COVID-19 (a few samples of this study predate the infection). Cell type and time point are not known. The specimen was PBMCs or a T cell subset sorted from them (not recorded which). The chain combines TRBV5-6 with TRBJ1-5; the D is unclear. The DNA for the CDR3 is TGTGCCAGCAGCCGAAAAATCCCCCCCAATCAGCCCCAGCATTTT. Its translation: CASSRKIPPNQPQHF.